A single sample gave rise to the 30 T cell receptor beta chains below, sequenced in a study of glioma-infiltrating T cells. The iRepertoire nested amplicon-rescue multiplex PCR amplified TCR alpha and beta CDR3s from RNA. One entry per CDR3 protein results from TCRdb running MiXCR on the multiplex PCR reads. The sample holds around 190,000 distinct CDR3 sequences, about 40% seen once. Sequenced: glioma tissue, nonneoplastic brain tissue, or PBMCs (not recorded which). The receptors here all came from a human donor with low-grade glioma or glioblastoma, undergoing nonglioma brain surgery, or in good health (not recorded which).

In this sample, this clonotype turned up many times. V is TRBV2 and J is TRBJ1-1; D gene uncertain. This CDR3 region has 13 residues. Looked up from germline, CDR1 is SNHLY and CDR2 is FYNNEI. Trimming left V 7 bases short and J 3 bases short, with 12 bases between. The CDR3 loop reads CASIGERDTEAFF. Written as DNA, the CDR3 is TGTGCCAGCATCGGCGAACGGGACACTGAAGCTTTCTTT.

The genes are TRBV7-2 and TRBJ2-3; 11 bases line up with TRBD2. The CDR3 runs to 17 residues. Unmatched junction bases numbered 7, after V lost 5 bases and J lost 0 bases. The V gene's germline CDR1 is SGHTA and CDR2 FQGNSA. Here the CDR3 reads CASSRRVAGGSTDTQYF. The CDR3 DNA reads as TGTGCCAGCAGCCGACGCGTAGCGGGAGGGAGCACAGATACGCAGTATTTT.

The chain joins TRBV19 to TRBJ1-5; tentatively, D is TRBD1 (6 bases). Germline V gives CDR1 LNHDA, CDR2 SQIVND (reference sequence). The CDR3 is made up of 14 amino acids. The V end was cut by 6 bases, the J end by 7 bases, with 16 bases between. The CDR3 DNA is TGTGCCAGTAGCGCGGGGGGGCAAAGGCAGCCCCAGCATTTT. Translated: CASSAGGQRQPQHF.

A few counts support this clonotype. An end of the junction differs from the germline gene, which may be a read error. The chain couples TRBV6-6 to TRBJ2-7, with a tentative D call TRBD2 (5 bases). CDR1 is MNHNY and CDR2 is SVGAGI in the germline V gene (reference sequence). CDR3 size: 14 residues. CDR3 in amino acids: CASSYSEATAPGLF. DNA of the CDR3: TGTGCCAGCAGTTACTCGGAGGCTACCGCCCCGGGGTTATTC.

The rearrangement uses TRBV19 and TRBJ2-3; D gene ambiguous. V lost 5 bases and J lost 4, with 4 bases in between. This CDR3 comprises 11 residues. The V gene's germline CDR1 is LNHDA and CDR2 SQIVND (reference sequence). The CDR3 loop is CASSEADTQYF. The CDR3 DNA follows: TGTGCCAGTAGTGAAGCAGATACGCAGTATTTT.

This clonotype was counted a few times. A single base separates this from a much larger clone, so it may be a read error. The V gene is TRBV6-1, the J gene TRBJ2-3; 7 bases are a match to TRBD2. The germline CDR1 and CDR2 sequences are MNHNS and SASEGT. The CDR3 contains 16 residues. After removal of 8 bases from V and 6 bases from J, the junction contained 17 bases not matched to a gene. The CDR3 sequence is CASGPRDGLVGDTQYF. CDR3 sequence (DNA): TGTGCCAGCGGTCCCCGAGACGGACTAGTGGGCGATACGCAGTATTTT.

V usage is TRBV29-1 and J usage is TRBJ1-5, with D possibly matching TRBD1 (6 bases). The CDR3 runs to 13 residues. The V and J ends lost 7 bases and 4 bases respectively, with 14 bases between them. The V gene's germline CDR1 is SQVTM and CDR2 ANQGSEA. CDR3 DNA: TGCAGCGCACAGGACAGCTCTAATCAGCCCCAGCATTTT. Translation: CSAQDSSNQPQHF. The whole variable domain, remainder taken from reference TRBV29-1 and TRBJ1-5, is SAVISQKPSRDICQRGTSLTIQCQVDSQVTMMFWYRQQPGQSLTLIATANQGSEATYESGFVIDKFPISRPNLTFSTLTVSNMSPEDSSIYLCSAQDSSNQPQHFGDGTRLSIL.

This clonotype has at least ten counts. CDR3: CASSDGAWTGIGTEAFF. In DNA form, the CDR3 reads TGTGCCAGCAGTGATGGAGCTTGGACGGGGATCGGCACTGAAGCTTTCTTT. This chain joins TRBV2 and TRBJ1-1; D is undetermined. The CDR3 length is 17 residues. Deletions cut 3 bases from V and 4 bases from J, with 21 bases between. Per germline, CDR1 SNHLY and CDR2 FYNNEI. The entire variable domain, with the rest obtained from reference TRBV2 and TRBJ1-1, is as follows: EPEVTQTPSHQVTQMGQEVILRCVPISNHLYFYWYRQILGQKVEFLVSFYNNEISEKSEIFDDQFSVERPDGSNFTLKIRSTKLEDSAMYFCASSDGAWTGIGTEAFFGQGTRLTVV.

This clonotype has at least ten counts. V and J are TRBV6-6 and TRBJ2-3, with D possibly called TRBD1 or TRBD2 (6 bases each). V shed 2 bases and J shed 4 bases, with 10 bases lying between them. CDR3 length: 14 residues. The germline CDR1 and CDR2 sequences are MNHNY and SVGAGI (reference sequence). The CDR3 DNA reads TGTGCCAGCAGTTACGTAAGGGGGGCAGATACGCAGTATTTT. Translated: CASSYVRGADTQYF.

At least ten counts were recorded for this clonotype. The V and J genes are TRBV7-2 and TRBJ2-7, with D possibly TRBD1 on 6 matching bases. Germline assignment: CDR1 SGHTA and CDR2 FQGNSA. V was trimmed by 4 bases and J by 3 bases, leaving 16 bases between them. This CDR3 comprises 15 residues. CDR3 DNA: TGTGCCAGCAGCTCCTCGGCCCGGGGACACTACGAGCAGTACTTC. Translated, it gives CASSSSARGHYEQYF.

The chain couples TRBV5-4 to TRBJ2-3, with TRBD2 as a possible D gene (5 bases). This CDR3 is 17 amino acids long. Germline V gives CDR1 SGHNT, CDR2 YYREEE (reference sequence). Trimming shortened V by 3 bases and J by 4 bases, and 21 bases separated the two germline ends. The CDR3: CASSSGLEGVRADTQYF. CDR3 coding DNA: TGTGCCAGCAGCTCCGGCTTAGAGGGAGTCCGCGCAGATACGCAGTATTTT.

This clonotype was seen at least ten times. The chain combines TRBV19 with TRBJ1-6, with a weak D call TRBD1 (6 bases). CDR1 and CDR2 from the germline V gene are LNHDA and SQIVND (reference sequence). The CDR3 is made up of 14 amino acids. Trimming removed 5 bases from V and 10 bases from J, with 15 bases in between. Here the CDR3 DNA reads TGTGCCAGTAGTCCAACTAAACAGGGATCACCCCTCCACTTT. This encodes CASSPTKQGSPLHF. Full variable domain (outside the CDR3, taken from reference TRBV19 and TRBJ1-6): DGGITQSPKYLFRKEGQNVTLSCEQNLNHDAMYWYRQDPGQGLRLIYYSQIVNDFQKGDIAEGYSVSREKKESFPLTVTSAQKNPTAFYLCASSPTKQGSPLHFGNGTRLTVT.

The chain recombines TRBV6-1 with TRBJ2-1; TRBD2 matches 7 bases. Germline V lookup: CDR1 MNHNS, CDR2 SASEGT. J gave up 8 bases and V 6 bases, and 16 bases lay outside the gene matches. The CDR3 length is 16 residues. The CDR3 spells CASSRGLVGGIYEQFF. The CDR3 DNA is TGTGCCAGCAGCCGCGGACTAGTGGGAGGGATTTATGAGCAGTTCTTC.

The chain is built from TRBV4-1 and TRBJ1-1; no clear D. The CDR3 has 16 amino acids. Germline V gene data show CDR1 as MGHRA and CDR2 as YSYEKL. V lost 0 bases and J 4 bases, leaving 15 bases between the germline ends. The CDR3 loop reads CASSQEESFSGTEAFF. The CDR3 DNA reads TGCGCCAGCAGCCAAGAAGAATCTTTCTCGGGCACTGAAGCTTTCTTT.

Worth noting for this clonotype: This may stem from a read error, because a much larger clone lies one nucleotide away. The V gene is TRBV2, the J gene TRBJ1-1, with D possibly TRBD1 on 5 matching bases. CDR1 is SNHLY and CDR2 is FYNNEI in the germline V gene. CDR3 size: 12 residues. CDR3 sequence reads: CARSGAGPGAFF. The CDR3 nucleotides are TGTGCCAGGAGTGGGGCAGGCCCAGGAGCTTTCTTT.

This clonotype was counted a few times. A single base separates this from a much larger clone, so it may be a read error. This chain connects TRBV28 to TRBJ2-3; D perhaps matches TRBD1 (5 bases). The CDR3 extends over 13 amino acids. Trimming took 8 bases from V and 4 from J, leaving 13 bases between them. Looked up from germline, CDR1 is MDHEN and CDR2 is SYDVKM. CDR3 coding DNA: TGTGCCAGCGGTCCAACAGGTGCAGATACGCAGTATTTT. As protein: CASGPTGADTQYF.

With regard to this clonotype: A much larger clone differs by one base, so this may be a read error. J is TRBJ1-1 and V is TRBV6-1; the match to TRBD1 covers 7 bases. Germline-derived CDR1 and CDR2 are MNHNS and SASEGT. This CDR3 region has 13 residues. CDR3 region: CAIRQGPNTESFF. As DNA, the CDR3 is TGTGCCATCAGACAGGGACCGAACACTGAATCTTTCTTT.

About this clonotype: A clone one base away is much larger, so this may be a read error. V is TRBV6-2 or TRBV6-3 and J is TRBJ2-3, with TRBD2 matching 9 bases. CDR1 MNHEY and CDR2 SVGEGT come from the germline V gene. After removal of 4 bases from V and 5 bases from J, the junction contained 4 bases not matched to a gene. The CDR3 has 14 amino acids. The CDR3 coding sequence is TGTGCCAGCAGTTTAGCGGGAGAGGAAGATACGCAGTATTTT. It is translated as CASSLAGEEDTQYF.

About this clonotype: A read error is possible here, since a much larger clone lies one base away. V and J are TRBV28 and TRBJ2-5, with D tentatively TRBD1 or TRBD2 (5 bases each). Germline V gives CDR1 MDHEN, CDR2 SYDVKM. This CDR3 has 13 residues. The V gene lost 6 bases and the J gene lost 5 bases, with 13 bases spanning the gap. CDR3 nucleotide sequence: TGTGCCAGCAGACCCACAGGACTGGAGACCCAGTACTTC. Translated: CASRPTGLETQYF.

Turning to this clonotype: With a much larger clone just one base away, this may be a read error. CDR3 DNA sequence: TGTGCCAGCAGTTTACTCCAGACTAGCGGGGGCAATGAGCAGTTCTTC. This gives the protein CASSLLQTSGGNEQFF. This chain links TRBV27 with TRBJ2-1, with 12 bases aligning to TRBD2. CDR1 is MNHEY and CDR2 is SMNVEV in the germline V gene (reference sequence). CDR3 length: 16 amino acids. V lost 2 bases and J lost 6; bases outside the gene matches: 5.

J is TRBJ2-1 and V is TRBV6-1; the D is unclear. CDR1 is MNHNS, CDR2 SASEGT, per germline. CDR3 size: 16 residues. Trimming cost V 6 bases and J 0 bases, with 15 bases left between them. Here the CDR3 DNA reads TGTGCCAGCAGCTTTAGCCACCACCGCTCCTACAATGAGCAGTTCTTC. Translation gives CASSFSHHRSYNEQFF.

This chain links TRBV7-9 with TRBJ1-1; D gene unclear. Per the germline V gene, CDR1 is SEHNR and CDR2 is FQNEAQ (reference sequence). The CDR3 contains 12 residues. Between the trimmed V and J ends, which lost 5 bases and 7 bases, there was a span of 11 bases. The chain's CDR3 is CASSAEGFEAFF. Here the CDR3 DNA reads TGTGCCAGCAGCGCAGAGGGCTTTGAAGCTTTCTTT.

As regards this clonotype: The junction and the germline gene differ at one end; a read error may be behind it. The chain joins TRBV28 to TRBJ2-3, with D possibly called TRBD1 or TRBD2 (5 bases each). The V gene's germline CDR1 is MDHEN and CDR2 SYDVKM. There are 15 residues in the CDR3. CDR3: CARSSPGPNKDTQYF. CDR3 nucleotide sequence: TGTGCCAGAAGTTCTCCGGGACCTAATAAAGATACGCAGTATTTT. Full variable domain (outside the CDR3, taken from reference TRBV28 and TRBJ2-3): DVKVTQSSRYLVKRTGEKVFLECVQDMDHENMFWYRQDPGLGLRLIYFSYDVKMKEKGDIPEGYSVSREKKERFSLILESASTNQTSMYLCARSSPGPNKDTQYFGPGTRLTVL.

This clonotype showed up many times. This chain uses TRBV6-1 with TRBJ2-7; 14 bases line up with TRBD2. The CDR3 is 15 residues long. Germline-derived CDR1 and CDR2 are MNHNS and SASEGT. The V segment lost 8 bases and the J segment 1 base; nucleotides outside the gene matches: 4. The CDR3, as DNA: TGTGCCAGCTTTGGACTAGCGGGGGGATCCTACGAGCAGTACTTC. Its translation: CASFGLAGGSYEQYF.

This clonotype has at least ten counts. The chain links TRBV4-1 to TRBJ2-1, with 9 bases that match TRBD2. Trimming at V came to 1 base and at J to 5 bases, leaving 6 bases not matched to a gene. This CDR3 region has 16 residues. Germline V gene sequence: CDR1 MGHRA, CDR2 YSYEKL. CDR3 nucleotides: TGCGCCAGCAGCCAAGGTCCAGCGGGAGGTGACAATGAGCAGTTCTTC. This translates into CASSQGPAGGDNEQFF.

As regards this clonotype: A read error may produce the germline difference seen at one junction end. V gene TRBV27 combines with J gene TRBJ1-1, with D hard to call. Germline V lookup: CDR1 MNHEY, CDR2 SMNVEV (reference sequence). This CDR3 region has 16 residues. In nucleotides, the CDR3 is TGTGCCAGCATTTTAGGATCGCGCCAAGTAAACACTGAACCTTTCTTT. Translating it yields CASILGSRQVNTEPFF.

The V and J genes are TRBV6-1 and TRBJ2-6; 7 positions agree with TRBD1. Per the germline V gene, CDR1 is MNHNS and CDR2 is SASEGT. The V segment lost 6 bases and the J segment 2 bases; nucleotides outside the gene matches: 7. The CDR3 length is 16 residues. In DNA form, the CDR3 reads TGTGCCAGCAGCCCTCGACAGGGCGCTGGGGCCAACGTCCTGACTTTC. Translated: CASSPRQGAGANVLTF.

This clonotype came up once. The junction does not match germline at one end; this may be a read error. The chain couples TRBV29-1 to TRBJ2-1; 7 bases line up with TRBD1. This CDR3 contains 15 residues. CDR1 is SQVTM and CDR2 is ANQGSEA in the germline V gene. DNA for the CDR3: TGCAGCGTGGACAGGACACGCCGCTCCCACAATGAGAAGTTCTTC. This codes for CSVDRTRRSHNEKFF.

The chain uses TRBV12-3 or TRBV12-4 and TRBJ2-3; TRBD1 matches at 8 bases. Unmatched junction bases numbered 15, after V lost 6 bases and J lost 1 base. The CDR3 is 18 residues long. CDR3 bases: TGTGCCAGCAGACCAACCCGGACAGGGACAGTTGGCACAGATACGCAGTATTTT. Translated: CASRPTRTGTVGTDTQYF.

This clonotype was counted a few times. The chain is built from TRBV2 and TRBJ2-3; TRBD2 might be the D (6 bases). Germline V gene sequence: CDR1 SNHLY, CDR2 FYNNEI. This CDR3 is built from 14 residues. Trimming cost V 6 bases and J 4 bases, with 14 bases left between them. The CDR3 DNA is TGTGCCAGCAGAGCCGGATCGGGAGCAGATACGCAGTATTTT. This sequence encodes CASRAGSGADTQYF.